This T cell receptor beta chain was documented in a study of T cell changes during pregnancy in multiple sclerosis. The method was immunoSEQ multiplex PCR; TCRdb's version includes in-frame clones alone and lacks a portion of them. Altogether 25,000 to 30,000 clones are present, over 85% being singletons, with the ten largest covering around 0.7%. V lost 3 bases, J lost 4 bases, and 1 base stayed unmatched. CDR3 length: 14 residues. Germline V lookup: CDR1 LGHNT, CDR2 FRNRAP. This clone was seen a single time. The sample in question was CD4+ T cells from peripheral blood mononuclear cells, obtained in the first trimester of pregnancy. The gene calls are TRBV12-5 and TRBJ1-5; 9 bases are a match to TRBD1. The source of this sequence is a female donor with multiple sclerosis, enrolled in a pregnancy study. The CDR3 sequence is CASGLGTGNQPQHF. CDR3 sequence (DNA): TGTGCTAGTGGTTTAGGGACAGGGAATCAGCCCCAGCATTTT.